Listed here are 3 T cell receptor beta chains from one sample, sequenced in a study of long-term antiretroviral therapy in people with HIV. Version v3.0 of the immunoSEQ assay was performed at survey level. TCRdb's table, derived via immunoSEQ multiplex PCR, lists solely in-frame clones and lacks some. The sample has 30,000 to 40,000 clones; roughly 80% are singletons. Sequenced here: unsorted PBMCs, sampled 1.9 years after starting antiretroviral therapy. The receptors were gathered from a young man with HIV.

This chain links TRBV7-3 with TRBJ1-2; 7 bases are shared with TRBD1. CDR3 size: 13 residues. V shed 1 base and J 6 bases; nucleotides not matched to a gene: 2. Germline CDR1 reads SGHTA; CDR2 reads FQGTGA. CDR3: CASSLKGGNGYTF. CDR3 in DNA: TGTGCCAGCAGCTTAAAAGGGGGCAATGGCTACACCTTC.

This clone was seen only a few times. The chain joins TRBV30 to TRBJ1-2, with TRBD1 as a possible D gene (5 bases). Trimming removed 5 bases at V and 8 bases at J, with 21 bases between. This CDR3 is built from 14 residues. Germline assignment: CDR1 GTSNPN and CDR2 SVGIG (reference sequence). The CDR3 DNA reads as TGTGCCTGGGGGCTTGCGGGGCGCACGATAGGCTACACCTTC. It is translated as CAWGLAGRTIGYTF.

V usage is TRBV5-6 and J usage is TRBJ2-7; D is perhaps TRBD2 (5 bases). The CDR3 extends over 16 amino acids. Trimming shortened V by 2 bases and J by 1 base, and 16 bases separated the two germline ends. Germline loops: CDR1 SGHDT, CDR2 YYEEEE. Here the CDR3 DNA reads TGTGCCAGCAGCTTTGGCAACGGACGGGGATCCTACGAGCAGTACTTC. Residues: CASSFGNGRGSYEQYF.